This TCR beta chain was profiled in a study of shared clonotypes between healthy human individuals. The protocol was immunoSEQ multiplex PCR, while the TCRdb copy is restricted to in-frame clones and leaves out a portion. Among over 850,000 clones, around 82% were seen once, and the ten largest hold more than 0.5%. Trimming pared 4 bases from V and 1 base from J, leaving 14 bases between. CDR3 length: 15 residues. Per the germline V gene, CDR1 is SGHRS and CDR2 is YFSETQ. The rearrangement uses TRBV5-1 and TRBJ1-1, with unresolved D. The sample consisted of memory CD4+ T cells from PBMCs. Subset defined: CD45RA-negative fraction. This sequence was found in a man aged 18 to 29 in good health. Some clones in this sample may be carry-over from other donors' samples. DNA for the CDR3: TGCGCCAGCAGCCCTAGCCCCTCAACGAACACTGAAGCTTTCTTT. Translation: CASSPSPSTNTEAFF. Based on the CDR3 plus reference TRBV5-1 and TRBJ1-1, the full variable domain is KAGVTQTPRYLIKTRGQQVTLSCSPISGHRSVSWYQQTPGQGLQFLFEYFSETQRNKGNFPGRFSGRQFSNSRSEMNVSTLELGDSALYLCASSPSPSTNTEAFFGQGTRLTVV.